The rows below give T cell receptor beta chains drawn from one sample of a study of blood T cell repertoires in COVID-19. Profiling relied on immunoSEQ multiplex PCR, and the TCRdb table lists in-frame clones only, not all of them. Here the sample spans roughly 270,000 clones, roughly 85% being singletons. Sequenced input: PBMCs or T cells enriched from blood (not recorded which). Receptor source: a man aged 35 to 55 who had been exposed to COVID-19. Each CDR3 is given with its conserved first and last residue. D genes are given only for firm matches. Clone size is given for some rows only: seen once, a few or many times, or a class if the clone is expanded.

d_gene | abundance | j_gene | v_gene | CDR3aa | CDR3nt
. | . | TRBJ2-1 | TRBV9 | CASSVGGEGRWNEQFF | TGTGCCAGCAGCGTAGGGGGAGAGGGCAGATGGAATGAGCAGTTCTTC
TRBD2 | . | TRBJ2-1 | TRBV7-2 | CASSFRFGVLADYNEQFF | TGTGCCAGCAGCTTTAGGTTTGGGGTGCTAGCGGATTACAATGAGCAGTTCTTC
TRBD1 | few | TRBJ1-3 | TRBV19 | CASTKQGVGDTIYF | TGTGCCAGCACAAAGCAGGGGGTCGGGGACACCATATATTTT
TRBD2 | . | TRBJ2-3 | TRBV28 | CASSKGTSGPVFWGRRRQYF | TGTGCCAGCAGCAAAGGGACTAGCGGGCCCGTTTTCTGGGGCCGCAGAAGGCAGTATTTT
. | . | TRBJ1-1 | TRBV9 | CASSVVSGSPEAFF | TGTGCCAGCAGCGTAGTGTCAGGAAGCCCCGAAGCTTTCTTT
TRBD2 | . | TRBJ2-1 | TRBV18 | CASAPPSGRDNEQFF | TGTGCCAGCGCACCGCCTAGCGGGAGGGACAATGAGCAGTTCTTC
. | . | TRBJ2-3 | TRBV20-1 | CSASFGSASTDTQYF | TGCAGTGCTAGTTTCGGGAGTGCTAGCACAGATACGCAGTATTTT
TRBD1 | . | TRBJ2-7 | TRBV7-3 | CASSTTGTGDYEQYF | TGTGCCAGCAGCACCACCGGGACAGGGGACTACGAGCAGTACTTC
. | . | TRBJ2-5 | TRBV30 | CAWDLEGHPKETQYF | TGTGCCTGGGATCTTGAGGGTCACCCCAAAGAGACCCAGTACTTC
TRBD1 | once | TRBJ2-1 | TRBV10-1 | CASSDRDRGLPLAAISDEQFF | TGCGCCAGCAGTGACCGGGACAGGGGTCTTCCTCTAGCGGCTATCAGCGATGAGCAGTTCTTC
. | . | TRBJ1-1 | TRBV4-1 | CASSQLTGRTEAFF | TGCGCCAGCAGCCAGCTGACAGGTCGCACTGAAGCTTTCTTT
TRBD2 | . | TRBJ2-1 | TRBV3-1/TRBV3-2 | CASSPSGSGSNEQFF | TGTGCCAGCAGCCCTTCGGGTAGCGGGAGTAATGAGCAGTTCTTC
. | once | TRBJ2-5 | TRBV19 | CASSIGQGQETQYF | TGTGCCAGTAGTATAGGTCAGGGACAAGAGACCCAGTACTTC
. | . | TRBJ2-5 | TRBV9 | CASSAYQETQYF | TGTGCCAGCAGCGCATACCAAGAGACCCAGTACTTC